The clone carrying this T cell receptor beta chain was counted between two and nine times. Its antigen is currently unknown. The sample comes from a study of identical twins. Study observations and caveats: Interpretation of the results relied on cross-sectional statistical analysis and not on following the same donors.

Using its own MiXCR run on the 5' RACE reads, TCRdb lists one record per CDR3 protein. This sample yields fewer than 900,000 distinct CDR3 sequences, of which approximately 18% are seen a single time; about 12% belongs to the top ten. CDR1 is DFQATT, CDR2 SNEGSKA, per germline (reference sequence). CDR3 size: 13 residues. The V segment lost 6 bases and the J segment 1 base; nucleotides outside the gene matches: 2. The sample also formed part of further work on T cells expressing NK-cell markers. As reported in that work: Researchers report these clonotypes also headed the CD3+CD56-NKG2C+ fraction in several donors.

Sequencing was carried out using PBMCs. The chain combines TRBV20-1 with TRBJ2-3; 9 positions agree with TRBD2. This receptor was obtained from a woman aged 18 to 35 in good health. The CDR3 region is CSAIAGGTDTQYF. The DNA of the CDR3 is TGCAGTGCCATAGCGGGAGGCACAGATACGCAGTATTTT.